Shown below are 12 T cell receptor beta chains from a single sample sequenced in a study of CD8 T cells in Susac syndrome. RNA was extracted with the RNeasy kit, and a quantity of about 0.45 to 1 ug was reverse transcribed using random hexamers. TCRdb re-analysed the immunoSEQ multiplex PCR reads in MiXCR, keeping a single row per CDR3 protein. In the table there are 130,000 to 150,000 distinct CDR3 sequences, 95% of which are singletons. Material for sequencing was CD4+ T cells from PBMCs. Receptors were obtained from a human donor with Susac syndrome.

This chain connects TRBV28 to TRBJ1-1; D uncertain. Germline CDR1 reads MDHEN; CDR2 reads SYDVKM. The V end was cut by 5 bases, the J end by 4 bases, with 17 bases between. The CDR3 loop spans 15 amino acids. CDR3 DNA sequence: TGTGCCAGCAGTGCCCCAGAGGGTCGGGTCACTGAAGCTTTCTTT. This codes for CASSAPEGRVTEAFF.

J is TRBJ2-7 and V is TRBV5-1; 9 nucleotides line up with TRBD1. V lost 7 bases and J lost 5; bases outside the gene matches: 10. Per germline, CDR1 SGHRS and CDR2 YFSETQ. The CDR3 is 14 amino acids. The DNA of the CDR3 is TGCGCCAGCTTTATCGGGACAGGGAGTCACGAGCAGTACTTC. Its protein is CASFIGTGSHEQYF.

The gene calls are TRBV12-5 and TRBJ2-2; maybe TRBD1 (5 bases). The CDR3 has 15 residues. Germline CDR1 LGHNT, CDR2 FRNRAP. V was trimmed by 2 bases and J by 4 bases, leaving 11 bases between them. The CDR3 coding sequence is TGTGCTAGTGGTTTGCATGGGGCCGTCACCGGGGAGCTGTTTTTT. Translating it yields CASGLHGAVTGELFF. Combining the CDR3 with reference TRBV12-5 and TRBJ2-2 gives the whole variable domain DARVTQTPRHKVTEMGQEVTMRCQPILGHNTVFWYRQTMMQGLELLAYFRNRAPLDDSGMPKDRFSAEMPDATLATLKIQPSEPRDSAVYFCASGLHGAVTGELFFGEGSRLTVL.

The chain is built from TRBV20-1 and TRBJ2-7, with D perhaps TRBD1 or TRBD2 (5 bases each). From germline, CDR1 is DFQATT and CDR2 SNEGSKA (reference sequence). Trimming cost V 3 bases and J 1 base, with 16 bases left between them. The CDR3 sequence is 15 residues long. CDR3 in amino acids: CSARPRDQYSYEQYF. The CDR3 DNA reads as TGCAGTGCTAGGCCCAGGGACCAGTATTCCTACGAGCAGTACTTC.

The chain links TRBV7-9 to TRBJ2-5; TRBD1 aligns across 7 bases. The junction had 4 bases not matched to a gene; V was cut back by 5 bases and J by 1 base. The germline gives CDR1 SEHNR, CDR2 FQNEAQ (reference sequence). The CDR3 contains 14 residues. CDR3 bases: TGTGCCAGCAGCGAAGGACAGGCCCAAGAGACCCAGTACTTC. This gives the protein CASSEGQAQETQYF.

The chain joins TRBV11-2 to TRBJ2-7, with D maybe TRBD2 (5 bases). Germline CDR1 is SGHAT and CDR2 is FQNNGV. V dropped 7 bases and J dropped 4 bases, with 20 bases sitting between them. This CDR3 has 15 amino acids. The CDR3 DNA sequence: TGTGCCAGCATTCCCACAGTCGGGGTGAATTACGAGCAGTACTTC. Residues: CASIPTVGVNYEQYF.

The chain's CDR3 is CSVGGAGDEQFF. As DNA, the CDR3 is TGCAGCGTTGGTGGGGCTGGAGATGAGCAGTTCTTC. J is TRBJ2-1 and V is TRBV29-1; perhaps TRBD1 as D (5 bases). Germline CDR1 is SQVTM and CDR2 is ANQGSEA. The CDR3 has 12 residues. The V end was cut by 4 bases, the J end by 8 bases, with 12 bases between.

This clonotype was counted only a few times. This chain links TRBV18 with TRBJ1-1, with D perhaps matching TRBD1 (6 bases). Trimming left V 1 base short and J 1 base short, with 7 bases between. CDR1 is KGHSH and CDR2 is LQKENI in the germline V gene. The CDR3 is made up of 14 amino acids. Here the CDR3 reads CASSPLDRNTEAFF. The CDR3 DNA reads TGTGCCAGCTCACCACTGGACAGGAACACTGAAGCTTTCTTT.

V is TRBV20-1 and J is TRBJ2-1; D unclear. V lost 6 bases to trimming and J lost 3 bases, with 6 bases between them. CDR1 and CDR2 (germline): DFQATT, SNEGSKA (reference sequence). This CDR3 comprises 11 residues. CDR3: CSAVDYNEQFF. The DNA of the CDR3 is TGCAGTGCGGTGGACTACAATGAGCAGTTCTTC.

DNA for the CDR3: TGCGCCAGCAGCTTGCGAAGTTCGGCAGATACGCAGTATTTT. As protein: CASSLRSSADTQYF. The V and J genes are TRBV5-1 and TRBJ2-3; no firm D call. The CDR3 is 14 amino acids. The germline V and J ends were trimmed by 1 base and 4 bases, with 10 bases remaining between them. Per germline, CDR1 SGHRS and CDR2 YFSETQ.

The chain employs TRBV4-1 and TRBJ1-4; TRBD1 matches 9 bases. The germline CDR1 and CDR2 sequences are MGHRA and YSYEKL. Trimming took 5 bases from V and 5 from J; bases not matched to a gene: 9. The CDR3 covers 16 residues. CDR3 amino acids: CASSTYSGTGNEKLFF. CDR3 coding DNA: TGCGCCAGCAGCACCTACTCCGGGACAGGGAATGAAAAACTGTTTTTT.

The chain recombines TRBV28 with TRBJ2-1, with D tentatively TRBD2 (6 bases). V was shortened by 3 bases and J by 5 bases, with 11 bases between the two germline ends. Germline CDR1 reads MDHEN; CDR2 reads SYDVKM. The CDR3 extends over 14 amino acids. In nucleotides, the CDR3 is TGTGCCAGCAGTTTTCGGCGGGGACACAATGAGCAGTTCTTC. Protein product: CASSFRRGHNEQFF.